The 31 T cell receptor beta chains in this list originate from one sample, sequenced in a study of PD-1 blockade in classical Hodgkin lymphoma. This table comes from immunoSEQ multiplex PCR, and its TCRdb copy is limited to in-frame clones, with some not included. Of approximately 90,000 clones in the sample, about nine tenths were seen once. Every patient was affected by relapse after autologous stem cell transplantation, while exposure to brentuximab vedotin was not uniform. This material consisted of peripheral blood mononuclear cells (PBMCs), taken before the second cycle of nivolumab. These TCRs come from a human donor with classical Hodgkin lymphoma.

This clone was detected only once. The gene calls are TRBV5-6 and TRBJ2-5; no definite D call. This CDR3 region has 15 residues. Germline V gene data show CDR1 as SGHDT and CDR2 as YYEEEE. Trimming removed 1 base from V and 3 bases from J, with 13 bases in between. The CDR3 bases are TGTGCCAGCAGCTTGTGGGGTCTCCCTGAAGAGACCCAGTACTTC. It encodes CASSLWGLPEETQYF.

The chain carries TRBV7-9 and TRBJ1-2; D not certain. Germline V gene sequence: CDR1 SEHNR, CDR2 FQNEAQ (reference sequence). Trimming pared 4 bases from V and 7 bases from J, leaving 10 bases between. This CDR3 has 12 residues. CDR3 in amino acids: CASSSPEGGYTF. Here the CDR3 DNA reads TGTGCCAGCAGCTCCCCGGAAGGTGGCTACACCTTC.

This clone was detected only a few times. CDR3 bases: TGTGCCAGCAGCCGACAGGGAATCTACGAGCAGTACTTC. Translation gives CASSRQGIYEQYF. V is TRBV11-2 and J is TRBJ2-7; TRBD1 aligns across 7 bases. The CDR3 has 13 amino acids. After removal of 5 bases from V and 3 bases from J, the junction contained 4 bases not matched to a gene. Germline V gene data show CDR1 as SGHAT and CDR2 as FQNNGV.

The sample holds a few counts of this clone. The chain uses TRBV7-9 and TRBJ2-7; 9 nucleotides line up with TRBD2. Germline CDR1 is SEHNR and CDR2 is FQNEAQ (reference sequence). V shed 8 bases, J shed 4 bases, and the junction held 6 bases outside the gene matches. The CDR3 has 13 residues. The CDR3 sequence: CASASGTPYEQYF. The CDR3 DNA is TGTGCCAGCGCTAGCGGGACTCCTTACGAGCAGTACTTC.

The chain is built from TRBV23-1 and TRBJ1-5; TRBD1 is a possible D gene (6 bases). TRBV23-1 has ORF status, its function being uncertain. This CDR3 region has 14 residues. V was trimmed by 7 bases and J by 5 bases, leaving 15 bases between them. The chain's CDR3 is CASNPRQDDQPQHF. The CDR3 region has the DNA TGCGCCAGCAACCCTCGACAGGATGATCAGCCCCAGCATTTT.

The chain joins TRBV7-9 to TRBJ1-3; a weak D match, TRBD1 (5 bases). The germline V gene encodes CDR1 SEHNR and CDR2 FQNEAQ (reference sequence). This CDR3 has 15 residues. The germline V and J ends were trimmed by 6 bases and 7 bases, with 19 bases remaining between them. The CDR3: CASSPSGQGRNTIYF. In DNA form, the CDR3 reads TGTGCCAGCAGTCCCTCTGGGCAGGGACGGAACACCATATATTTT.

V usage is TRBV6-6 and J usage is TRBJ2-1, with 11 positions matching TRBD2. The CDR3 has 16 residues. With 2 bases clipped from V and 4 bases from J, the junction kept 4 bases outside the gene matches. Germline V gene lookup returns CDR1 MNHNY and CDR2 SVGAGI (reference sequence). CDR3 sequence reads: CASSYEGLAGYNEQFF. CDR3 in DNA: TGTGCCAGCAGTTACGAAGGACTAGCGGGTTACAATGAGCAGTTCTTC.

The chain combines TRBV7-9 with TRBJ1-2, with TRBD1 matching over 7 bases. Germline V CDR1 and CDR2: SEHNR, FQNEAQ (reference sequence). The CDR3 has 17 residues. The trim removed 3 bases at V and 6 bases at J, leaving 16 bases unmatched. In DNA form, the CDR3 reads TGTGCCAGCAGCTTTACCCCGGGACAGCAAGATCGACATGGCTACACCTTC. Translation gives CASSFTPGQQDRHGYTF.

The chain links TRBV27 to TRBJ1-2; 7 bases map to TRBD1. The V and J ends lost 9 bases and 3 bases, in that order; junction bases with no gene match: 13. Germline-derived CDR1 and CDR2 are MNHEY and SMNVEV (reference sequence). This CDR3 is 15 amino acids long. The CDR3 bases are TGTGCCAGGATGCAACGAGGGGGCGCGGACTATGGCTACACCTTC. Translating gives CARMQRGGADYGYTF.

This chain links TRBV27 with TRBJ1-2; the D is unclear. This CDR3 is built from 13 residues. V was cut by 3 bases and J by 7 bases, with 12 bases left in between. Germline CDR1 MNHEY, CDR2 SMNVEV (reference sequence). Here the CDR3 reads CASSFLVSGGYTF. The CDR3 DNA follows: TGTGCCAGCAGTTTTTTGGTGTCGGGTGGCTACACCTTC.

This chain links TRBV5-1 with TRBJ2-7, with D unclear. The CDR3 sequence is 15 residues long. Trimming took 0 bases from V and 6 from J, leaving 16 bases between them. Germline CDR1 and CDR2: SGHRS and YFSETQ. CDR3 in amino acids: CASSLEEGPSIEQYF. CDR3 bases: TGCGCCAGCAGCTTGGAAGAAGGCCCGTCGATCGAGCAGTACTTC.

This chain joins TRBV14 and TRBJ2-3, with D possibly being TRBD2 (6 bases). V was cut by 4 bases and J by 5 bases, with 16 bases left in between. This CDR3 comprises 15 residues. Germline CDR1 and CDR2: SGHDN and FVKESK. This chain's CDR3 is CASSPGLSRGDTQYF. In DNA, the CDR3 is TGTGCCAGCAGCCCTGGACTATCCCGGGGAGATACGCAGTATTTT.

V gene TRBV7-8 combines with J gene TRBJ1-5, with 8 bases lining up with TRBD1. The CDR3 consists of 13 residues. In germline, CDR1 is SGHVS, CDR2 FQNEAQ. V shed 10 bases and J 4 bases; nucleotides not matched to a gene: 6. The CDR3 reads CATRQGQNQPQHF. Written as DNA, the CDR3 is TGTGCCACCAGACAGGGGCAAAATCAGCCCCAGCATTTT.

V gene TRBV29-1 combines with J gene TRBJ1-1; D is undetermined. CDR3 length: 13 residues. The germline V gene encodes CDR1 SQVTM and CDR2 ANQGSEA. V was cut by 7 bases and J by 10 bases, with 22 bases left in between. The CDR3 sequence: CSARAGGTVVAFF. The CDR3 nucleotides are TGCAGCGCCCGGGCCGGAGGAACCGTTGTAGCTTTCTTT.

The chain recombines TRBV28 with TRBJ1-2; 8 nucleotides agree with TRBD1. The trim removed 1 base at V and 4 bases at J, leaving 2 bases unmatched. Germline CDR1 reads MDHEN; CDR2 reads SYDVKM. The CDR3 runs 14 residues. The DNA of the CDR3 is TGTGCCAGCAGTTTATCGGGGACAGGCTATGGCTACACCTTC. Its protein product is CASSLSGTGYGYTF.

This chain joins TRBV19 and TRBJ1-5; 7 bases align to TRBD1. Trimming cost V 3 bases and J 5 bases; bases outside gene matches: 7. The germline CDR1 and CDR2 sequences are LNHDA and SQIVND (reference sequence). This CDR3 region has 15 residues. DNA of the CDR3: TGTGCCAGTAGTATTTGGGCAGGGGGGGATCAGCCCCAGCATTTT. It yields the protein CASSIWAGGDQPQHF.

The rearrangement links TRBV6-5 to TRBJ1-1; D is uncertain. This CDR3 is 15 amino acids long. Germline V CDR1 and CDR2: MNHEY, SVGAGI. V lost 6 bases to trimming and J lost 1 base, with 15 bases between them. CDR3 in DNA: TGTGCCAGCAGAGCCCAGGAGGGTCGGAACACTGAAGCTTTCTTT. Its translation is CASRAQEGRNTEAFF.

The genes are TRBV19 and TRBJ2-7; no firm D call. In germline, CDR1 is LNHDA, CDR2 SQIVND (reference sequence). CDR3 size: 15 residues. V lost 1 base and J 0 bases, leaving 10 bases between the germline ends. CDR3 amino acids: CASSIGVVGSYEQYF. The CDR3 coding sequence is TGTGCCAGTAGTATAGGCGTGGTCGGCTCCTACGAGCAGTACTTC.

The V gene is TRBV5-1, the J gene TRBJ1-4; D gene unclear. Per the germline V gene, CDR1 is SGHRS and CDR2 is YFSETQ. The CDR3 runs 14 residues. V lost 4 bases and J 3 bases, leaving 10 bases between the germline ends. In nucleotides, the CDR3 is TGCGCCAGCAGCCGTACTTCACCTAATGAAAAACTGTTTTTT. Amino acids: CASSRTSPNEKLFF.

This clone occurred a few times. The CDR3 nucleotides are TGTGCCAGCAGCTTGACTAGCGCATACAATGAGCAGTTCTTC. Its translation: CASSLTSAYNEQFF. V usage is TRBV5-6 and J usage is TRBJ2-1; TRBD2 aligns across 7 bases. Germline CDR1 SGHDT, CDR2 YYEEEE. The CDR3 length is 14 residues. J was trimmed by 4 bases and V by 1 base; bases with no gene match: 2. Looking up the rest from reference TRBV5-6 and TRBJ2-1 gives the full variable domain: DAGVTQSPTHLIKTRGQQVTLRCSPKSGHDTVSWYQQALGQGPQFIFQYYEEEERQRGNFPDRFSGHQFPNYSSELNVNALLLGDSALYLCASSLTSAYNEQFFGPGTRLTVL.

This chain joins TRBV29-1 and TRBJ2-7, with 9 positions matching TRBD2. CDR1 is SQVTM and CDR2 is ANQGSEA in the germline V gene. Germline trimming cut 7 bases from V and 4 bases from J; bases unmatched to any gene: 14. The CDR3 totals 15 residues. CDR3: CSANGLSGSVYEQYF. For the CDR3, the DNA is TGCAGCGCCAACGGGCTTAGCGGGAGCGTTTACGAGCAGTACTTC.

The gene calls are TRBV5-4 and TRBJ2-3; 7 bases map to TRBD2. The germline gives CDR1 SGHNT, CDR2 YYREEE (reference sequence). This CDR3 region has 15 residues. J was trimmed by 1 base and V by 0 bases; bases with no gene match: 2. CDR3 sequence reads: CASSLGGSGTDTQYF. CDR3 coding DNA: TGTGCCAGCAGCTTGGGCGGGAGTGGCACAGATACGCAGTATTTT.

J is TRBJ2-3 and V is TRBV5-1; D is undetermined. Trimming pared 6 bases from V and 0 bases from J, leaving 14 bases between. The CDR3 consists of 15 residues. Germline values: CDR1 SGHRS, CDR2 YFSETQ. The CDR3 loop reads CASKSEDSSTDTQYF. CDR3 bases: TGCGCCAGCAAGTCCGAAGATTCTAGCACAGATACGCAGTATTTT.

CDR3 in DNA: TGTGCCAGCAGCCTCAAGAGTGGGTATGGTGACATTCAGTACTTC. As protein: CASSLKSGYGDIQYF. This chain links TRBV14 with TRBJ2-4; D unclear. V was pared by 4 bases and J by 8 bases, with 18 bases between. Germline assignment: CDR1 SGHDN and CDR2 FVKESK. This CDR3 contains 15 residues.

V and J are TRBV7-9 and TRBJ2-1; the D gene is possibly TRBD2 (5 bases). The V and J ends lost 3 bases and 0 bases respectively, with 12 bases between them. The V gene's germline CDR1 is SEHNR and CDR2 FQNEAQ (reference sequence). The CDR3 runs 16 residues. The CDR3 loop reads CASSFPSGSSYNEQFF. In DNA form, the CDR3 reads TGTGCCAGCAGCTTTCCGTCGGGGAGCTCCTACAATGAGCAGTTCTTC.

The chain is built from TRBV5-5 and TRBJ1-1; a possible D gene is TRBD1 (5 bases). The CDR3 is made up of 14 amino acids. Deletions cut 4 bases from V and 1 base from J, with 11 bases between. CDR1 and CDR2 from the germline V gene are SGHKS and YYEKEE (reference sequence). This CDR3 reads CASSLGVGNTEAFF. In DNA, the CDR3 is TGTGCCAGCAGCCTGGGGGTGGGGAACACTGAAGCTTTCTTT.

The count of this clone is one. The genes are TRBV19 and TRBJ2-1; 7 bases match TRBD1. Trimming cost V 6 bases and J 2 bases; bases outside gene matches: 4. The CDR3 length is 14 residues. Germline lookup yields CDR1 LNHDA and CDR2 SQIVND (reference sequence). The CDR3 DNA reads as TGTGCCAGTAGGCCGGGACAGACCTACAATGAGCAGTTCTTC. Residues: CASRPGQTYNEQFF.

This chain links TRBV6-5 with TRBJ1-1, with D perhaps TRBD1 (5 bases). Trimming removed 7 bases at V and 3 bases at J, with 12 bases between. The CDR3 spans 13 residues. CDR1 and CDR2 from the germline V gene are MNHEY and SVGAGI. CDR3 nucleotides: TGTGCCAGCACCCTGGCCAGGGACACTGAAGCTTTCTTT. Residues: CASTLARDTEAFF.

The table lists this clone with a count of one. The chain carries TRBV19 and TRBJ1-5, with D hard to call. V shed 0 bases and J shed 9 bases, with 6 bases lying between them. The CDR3 extends over 12 amino acids. Germline V CDR1 and CDR2: LNHDA, SQIVND (reference sequence). The CDR3 DNA reads as TGTGCCAGTAGTATAGACCTTCGGCCCCAGCATTTT. Residues: CASSIDLRPQHF.

The rearrangement joins TRBV7-6 to TRBJ2-1, with 14 nucleotides matching TRBD2. The CDR3 length is 15 residues. The V and J ends lost 5 bases and 10 bases, in that order; junction bases with no gene match: 7. CDR1 is SGHVS, CDR2 FNYEAQ, per germline. The CDR3 loop is CASSPGLAGAGEQFF. CDR3 DNA sequence: TGTGCCAGCAGCCCGGGACTAGCGGGAGCTGGCGAGCAGTTCTTC.

The CDR3 reads CAWSYEWLETQYF. The CDR3 nucleotides read TGTGCCTGGAGTTACGAATGGTTGGAGACCCAGTACTTC. The rearrangement joins TRBV30 to TRBJ2-5, with D uncertain. The CDR3 runs 13 residues. From germline, CDR1 is GTSNPN and CDR2 SVGIG (reference sequence). V was cut by 2 bases and J by 5 bases, with 12 bases left in between.